One and the same sample provided the 7 T cell receptor beta chains below, sequenced in a study of T cell responses to AZD1222 COVID-19 vaccine. The data were produced by immunoSEQ multiplex PCR, yet TCRdb's version contains in-frame clones alone and is incomplete. The repertoire has more than 70,000 clones, more than 75% of them found once; the top ten carry about 13%. Sequenced material: peripheral blood, taken on day 0 of AZD1222 vaccination. All receptors derive from an adult in good health.

Only a few counts were recorded for this clone. The chain combines TRBV4-2 with TRBJ1-5, with D possibly TRBD1 on 5 matching bases. V was pared by 2 bases and J by 4 bases, with 12 bases between. Germline V CDR1 and CDR2: LGHNA, YNFKEQ. CDR3 size: 15 residues. CDR3 in DNA: TGTGCCAGCAGCCAATACGTGCAGGGTAATCAGCCCCAGCATTTT. Encoded protein: CASSQYVQGNQPQHF.

The V call is TRBV28, the J call TRBJ1-4, with a possible D match to TRBD1 (6 bases). From germline, CDR1 is MDHEN and CDR2 SYDVKM. The CDR3 spans 13 residues. V gave up 4 bases and J gave up 4 bases, with 7 bases separating them. CDR3 sequence (DNA): TGTGCCAGCAGTTGGACAGTTAATGAAAAACTGTTTTTT. It encodes CASSWTVNEKLFF.

This sequence joins TRBV11-2 and TRBJ2-7, with a weak D call TRBD2 (6 bases). Trimming stripped 3 bases from V and 5 bases from J, with 17 bases between. There are 15 residues in the CDR3. Germline CDR1 reads SGHAT; CDR2 reads FQNNGV. The CDR3: CASSFWRGSLDEQYF. DNA of the CDR3: TGTGCCAGCAGCTTCTGGAGGGGCTCGCTCGACGAGCAGTACTTC.

The rearrangement uses TRBV6-1 and TRBJ1-3, with a weak D call TRBD1 (6 bases). The length of the CDR3 is 16 residues. CDR1 is MNHNS and CDR2 is SASEGT in the germline V gene. V dropped 4 bases and J dropped 2 bases, with 15 bases sitting between them. DNA of the CDR3: TGTGCCAGCAGTGGAGGAACAGGGACGCCTGGAAACACCATATATTTT. This gives the protein CASSGGTGTPGNTIYF.

This chain joins TRBV24-1 and TRBJ2-2; 7 nucleotides line up with TRBD1. CDR1 is KGHDR, CDR2 SFDVKD, per germline. This CDR3 region has 15 residues. V was pared by 5 bases and J by 6 bases, with 8 bases of the junction left unmatched. CDR3 loop: CATSGTTGDAGELFF. The CDR3 bases are TGTGCCACCAGTGGGACCACAGGGGATGCCGGGGAGCTGTTTTTT.

CDR3 coding DNA: TGTGCCAGCAGCCAAGGGCACCTTCTTGGCTACACCTTC. Its translation is CASSQGHLLGYTF. The genes are TRBV14 and TRBJ1-2; D uncertain. V shed 1 base and J shed 7 bases, with 10 bases lying between them. CDR1 is SGHDN, CDR2 FVKESK, per germline. CDR3 size: 13 residues. The full variable domain, rest sourced from reference TRBV14 and TRBJ1-2, is EAGVTQFPSHSVIEKGQTVTLRCDPISGHDNLYWYRRVMGKEIKFLLHFVKESKQDESGMPNNRFLAERTGGTYSTLKVQPAELEDSGVYFCASSQGHLLGYTFGSGTRLTVV.

The gene calls are TRBV10-3 and TRBJ1-1; the D gene is possibly TRBD1 (5 bases). Between the trimmed V and J ends, which lost 3 bases and 8 bases, there was a span of 16 bases. CDR3 length: 14 residues. The germline CDR1 and CDR2 sequences are ENHRY and SYGVKD. CDR3 amino acids: CAISEGSGQGEAFF. The CDR3 coding sequence is TGTGCCATCAGTGAAGGATCCGGGCAGGGCGAAGCTTTCTTT.